The rows below give T cell receptor beta chains drawn from one sample of a study of T-cell reconstitution after alpha-beta-depleted transplantation in children. TCRdb analysed the PCR reads with MiXCR anew, one entry per CDR3 protein. The sample includes fewer than 200,000 distinct CDR3 sequences, 6% to 7% seen only once; the top ten take over 2.5%. The specimen was PBMCs from the stem cell graft donor, collected from the stem cell graft. These receptors were taken from a human donor who donated a stem cell graft to a child with Wiskott-Aldrich syndrome. The CDR3 runs from the conserved cysteine through the conserved F or W. The D gene is left open where the match is weak. For some rows the clone size is stated as once, few or many, or as a class when expanded; others skip it.

abundance: many; j_gene: TRBJ1-2; v_gene: TRBV29-1; d_gene: .; len: 11; CDR3nt: TGCAGCGGATTGAAAGGCGGGAGCTACACCTTC; CDR3aa: CSGLKGGSYTF
abundance: few; j_gene: TRBJ1-5; v_gene: TRBV20-1; d_gene: .; len: 17; CDR3nt: TGCTGTGCTAGAGAACCCCTACACAGGGCAAGCAATCAGCCCCAGCATTTT; CDR3aa: CCAREPLHRASNQPQHF
abundance: few; j_gene: TRBJ1-1; v_gene: TRBV5-1; d_gene: .; len: 13; CDR3nt: TGCGCCAGCCGGGATCAGGGGACCACTGAAGCTTTCTTT; CDR3aa: CASRDQGTTEAFF
abundance: many; j_gene: TRBJ2-4; v_gene: TRBV6-1; d_gene: TRBD1; len: 16; CDR3nt: TGTGCCAGCAGTCAGGGTTTCCGAGGGGGCCGGAACATTCAGTACTTC; CDR3aa: CASSQGFRGGRNIQYF
abundance: few; j_gene: TRBJ2-1; v_gene: TRBV18; d_gene: .; len: 17; CDR3nt: TGTGCCAGCTCACCAGGCGTGGGACCCGGCTCCTACAATGAGCAGTTCTTC; CDR3aa: CASSPGVGPGSYNEQFF
abundance: many; j_gene: TRBJ1-6; v_gene: TRBV27; d_gene: .; len: 15; CDR3nt: TGTGCCAGCAGTTGGGGGGAGTCCTATAATTCACCCCTCCACTTT; CDR3aa: CASSWGESYNSPLHF
abundance: many; j_gene: TRBJ2-1; v_gene: TRBV4-2; d_gene: .; len: 17; CDR3nt: TGTGCCAGCAGCCGCGAGGGGGGGGGGAGCTCCTACAATGAGCAGTTCTTC; CDR3aa: CASSREGGGSSYNEQFF
abundance: many; j_gene: TRBJ2-7; v_gene: TRBV20-1; d_gene: .; len: 14; CDR3nt: TGCAGTGCTCCCCCGGGACGGAGCGCCGGGGAGCAGTACTTC; CDR3aa: CSAPPGRSAGEQYF
abundance: many; j_gene: TRBJ1-1; v_gene: TRBV10-3; d_gene: TRBD1; len: 17; CDR3nt: TGTGCCATCAGTGAAGGTCCCGGGACAGCTATGAACACTGAAGCTTTCTTT; CDR3aa: CAISEGPGTAMNTEAFF
abundance: many; j_gene: TRBJ1-1; v_gene: TRBV4-1; d_gene: TRBD1; len: 17; CDR3nt: TGCGCCAGCAGCCAGATTGGGACAGGGGTGGTGAACACTGAAGCTTTCTTT; CDR3aa: CASSQIGTGVVNTEAFF
abundance: .; j_gene: TRBJ1-5; v_gene: TRBV4-1; d_gene: .; len: 17; CDR3nt: TGCGCCAGCAGCCAAGATCGTGGGGCACGAGGCAATCAGCCCCAGCATTTT; CDR3aa: CASSQDRGARGNQPQHF
abundance: .; j_gene: TRBJ2-5; v_gene: TRBV2; d_gene: TRBD1; len: 16; CDR3nt: TGTGCCAGCAGCCGGGACAGGGGGTTTCTTAGAGAGACCCAGTACTTC; CDR3aa: CASSRDRGFLRETQYF
abundance: many; j_gene: TRBJ1-2; v_gene: TRBV6-6; d_gene: .; len: 12; CDR3nt: TGTGCCAGCAGTTACTCGGGGGGTTTGGACACCTTC; CDR3aa: CASSYSGGLDTF
abundance: .; j_gene: TRBJ2-7; v_gene: TRBV30; d_gene: TRBD1; len: 14; CDR3nt: TGTGCCTGGAGCGGACAGGTTCTCTCCTACGAGCAGTACTTC; CDR3aa: CAWSGQVLSYEQYF
abundance: .; j_gene: TRBJ2-1; v_gene: TRBV20-1; d_gene: TRBD2; len: 20; CDR3nt: TGCTGTGCTAGACGGGTAGACGCCCCGGGACTAGCGGGATTTCACAATGAGCAGTTCTTC; CDR3aa: CCARRVDAPGLAGFHNEQFF
abundance: many; j_gene: TRBJ1-2; v_gene: TRBV7-9; d_gene: .; len: 15; CDR3nt: TGTGCCAGCAGCGTACCCGCGAGGGTCTCCTATGGCTACACCTTC; CDR3aa: CASSVPARVSYGYTF